This record covers a single T cell receptor beta chain. What it binds is unknown. The missing conserved phenylalanine or tryptophan at the end of this CDR3 makes a read error likely. These data come from a study of regulatory T cells in long-lasting Graves disease. Library construction for TCR beta used iRepertoire HTBI primers and Arm-PCR of CDR3 regions. TCRdb fed the multiplex PCR reads into MiXCR, producing one record per CDR3 protein. The sample yields around 240,000 distinct CDR3 sequences, 15% to 20% seen once. Study-level results: Persistent disease favored TRBV28, TRBJ1-2 and TRBJ2-5.

The CDR3 has 13 residues. CDR1 and CDR2 from the germline V gene are DFQATT and SNEGSKA (reference sequence). The sample's time point: newly diagnosed GD, antithyroid drugs for less than 3 months. After RNA was extracted from PBMCs, the TCR library was made from it. The same sample was also studied in work on T cells in Graves' hyperthyroidism and ophthalmopathy. According to that study: Aged 18 to 65, the patients had hyperthyroidism that was newly diagnosed and had lasted under 2 months. Also found in blood were most expanded thyroid clonotypes above 0.001.

Sample: peripheral blood mononuclear cells (PBMCs), taken at new diagnosis, from a patient treated with antithyroid drugs. The source of this sequence is a young woman with Graves disease. The chain has TRBV20-1 and TRBJ1-1; the match to TRBD1 covers 7 bases. CDR3 in amino acids: CSAPMTGMGEAFL. In nucleotides, the CDR3 is TGCAGCGCTCCTATGACAGGGATGGGTGAAGCTTTCCTT.